Listed below are T cell receptor beta chains from one sample, sequenced in a study of T-cell reconstitution after alpha-beta-depleted transplantation in children. Via MiXCR, TCRdb re-called the PCR reads, giving one row per CDR3 protein. Here the sample spans about 590,000 distinct CDR3 sequences, 10% to 15% being singletons. Sequencing was performed on PBMCs, mostly from graft donor cells, taken 360 days after TCRalphabeta/CD19-depleted stem cell transplant. These receptors were collected from a male patient between 10 and 17 years old who had a stem cell transplant for acute myeloid leukemia, so the T cells may come from the graft donor. The conserved cysteine and the conserved F or W are not part of the CDR3 here.

V	J	CDR3
TRBV7-9	TRBJ1-2	ASSLGSRGGNYGYT
TRBV6-5	TRBJ1-1	ASSSGGTNTEAF
TRBV4-2	TRBJ2-5	ASSPRARGQETQY
TRBV20-1	TRBJ2-7	SARESSVYEQY
TRBV29-1	TRBJ2-5	SVAPRLALQETQY
TRBV7-9	TRBJ2-7	ASSFSETYEQY
TRBV20-1	TRBJ2-7	SARDSGSSYEQY
TRBV12-3/TRBV12-4	TRBJ2-5	ASSLTLAGRETQY
TRBV7-3	TRBJ2-3	ASGGDSSDTQY
TRBV5-1	TRBJ2-5	ASRPHSGTASQY
TRBV28	TRBJ2-2	VTDRGRNGELF
TRBV3-1	TRBJ2-7	ASSQDRSLLSYEQY
TRBV29-1	TRBJ2-3	SVLGLGSTDTQY
TRBV7-3	TRBJ2-1	ASSPRGANTYNEQF
TRBV5-1	TRBJ2-5	ASSLEGFWYQETQY
TRBV3-1	TRBJ2-7	ASSQRVYPVGEQY
TRBV2	TRBJ2-1	ASSGGHASNEQF
TRBV14	TRBJ2-3	ASSQGARGDTQY
TRBV19	TRBJ2-1	ASSTDRAGYNEQF
TRBV6-5	TRBJ1-2	ASSYQGNYGYT
TRBV28	TRBJ2-2	ASSFRANTGELF
TRBV12-3/TRBV12-4	TRBJ2-2	ASRPRMPTGELF
TRBV7-2	TRBJ2-1	ASSLRPSGASYNEQF
TRBV6-2/TRBV6-3	TRBJ2-7	ASDRGDSYEQY
TRBV28	TRBJ2-3	ASSIVPRTDTQY